These 32 T cell receptor beta chains were sequenced from one sample in a study of blood T cell repertoires in COVID-19. Produced via immunoSEQ multiplex PCR; TCRdb's table is partial and in-frame only. The table records 250,000 or so clones, about 87% of them present only once. Material: peripheral blood. The origin of the receptors is a woman in her twenties or thirties with COVID-19, enrolled during active disease.

This clone was detected a few times. The gene calls are TRBV12-5 and TRBJ1-5; D possibly corresponds to TRBD1 (5 bases). The V and J ends lost 0 bases and 12 bases respectively, with 15 bases between them. Per germline, CDR1 LGHNT and CDR2 FRNRAP. The CDR3 has 14 amino acids. The CDR3: CASGLVPPGLSQHF. CDR3 bases: TGTGCTAGTGGTTTGGTACCCCCGGGACTAAGCCAGCATTTT.

In its sample, this clone was seen a few times. This sequence joins TRBV2 and TRBJ1-4; D is perhaps TRBD1 (5 bases). Germline-derived CDR1 and CDR2 are SNHLY and FYNNEI. The CDR3 covers 15 residues. The V end lost 8 bases, the J end lost 0 bases, and 13 bases lay between the germline ends. The CDR3 sequence is CASYRRGSTNEKLFF. The CDR3 DNA reads as TGTGCCAGCTATAGAAGGGGCTCAACTAATGAAAAACTGTTTTTT. The complete variable domain, with remaining parts taken from reference TRBV2 and TRBJ1-4, reads EPEVTQTPSHQVTQMGQEVILRCVPISNHLYFYWYRQILGQKVEFLVSFYNNEISEKSEIFDDQFSVERPDGSNFTLKIRSTKLEDSAMYFCASYRRGSTNEKLFFGSGTQLSVL.

The V gene is TRBV7-2, the J gene TRBJ2-7; 10 positions agree with TRBD1. This CDR3 has 15 amino acids. CDR1 and CDR2 (germline): SGHTA, FQGNSA. The V segment lost 1 base and the J segment 3 bases; nucleotides outside the gene matches: 3. The CDR3 bases are TGTGCCAGCAGCTTAGTGGACAGGGGGTACTACGAGCAGTACTTC. Translated: CASSLVDRGYYEQYF.

The chain recombines TRBV6-5 with TRBJ2-2; possible D gene TRBD1, 5 bases. Germline values: CDR1 MNHEY, CDR2 SVGAGI. This CDR3 contains 16 residues. The V end lost 4 bases, the J end lost 0 bases, and 12 bases lay between the germline ends. The CDR3 loop reads CASSFDSYANTGELFF. The CDR3 bases are TGTGCCAGCAGTTTCGACAGCTACGCGAACACCGGGGAGCTGTTTTTT.

The V call is TRBV28, the J call TRBJ1-2, with D maybe TRBD1 (5 bases). Germline V lookup: CDR1 MDHEN, CDR2 SYDVKM. The CDR3 spans 14 residues. V was clipped by 2 bases and J by 0 bases, with 7 bases between them. CDR3 loop: CASSLHRTNYGYTF. In DNA form, the CDR3 reads TGTGCCAGCAGTTTACACAGGACTAACTATGGCTACACCTTC.

This clone was counted only a few times. V is TRBV19 and J is TRBJ2-3, with D perhaps TRBD2 (6 bases). CDR1 LNHDA and CDR2 SQIVND come from the germline V gene (reference sequence). With 3 bases removed from V and 4 bases from J, the gap between germline ends came to 14 bases. This CDR3 spans 15 amino acids. DNA of the CDR3: TGTGCCAGTAGTATCGGGGCGGGAAGCGCAGATACGCAGTATTTT. It yields the protein CASSIGAGSADTQYF.

The rearrangement uses TRBV18 and TRBJ2-1; TRBD2 agrees at 7 bases. The CDR3 length is 17 residues. Germline trimming cut 2 bases from V and 4 bases from J; bases unmatched to any gene: 11. Germline loops: CDR1 KGHSH, CDR2 LQKENI. The CDR3 is CASSPGGTGGSYNEQFF. DNA of the CDR3: TGTGCCAGCTCACCAGGGGGAACGGGGGGTTCTTACAATGAGCAGTTCTTC.

Concerning this clone: At one end the junction does not follow the germline gene, possibly because of a read error. The chain combines TRBV6-1 with TRBJ1-2; D remains ambiguous. This CDR3 is built from 14 residues. Germline V gene data show CDR1 as MNHNS and CDR2 as SASEGT. This CDR3 is CASTELGGNYGYTF. The CDR3 DNA sequence: TGTGCCAGCACTGAACTCGGAGGCAACTATGGCTACACCTTC.

This chain connects TRBV19 to TRBJ2-2; TRBD1 matches at 12 bases. This CDR3 region has 15 residues. V lost 5 bases to trimming and J lost 5 bases; unmatched junction nucleotides: 3. Germline V gene data show CDR1 as LNHDA and CDR2 as SQIVND (reference sequence). As DNA, the CDR3 is TGTGCCAGTAGTTTGGGACAGGGGGCAACCGGGGAGCTGTTTTTT. Encoded protein: CASSLGQGATGELFF. The full variable domain, completed using reference TRBV19 and TRBJ2-2, is DGGITQSPKYLFRKEGQNVTLSCEQNLNHDAMYWYRQDPGQGLRLIYYSQIVNDFQKGDIAEGYSVSREKKESFPLTVTSAQKNPTAFYLCASSLGQGATGELFFGEGSRLTVL.

The rearrangement joins TRBV6-6 to TRBJ1-4; D is undetermined. The CDR3 runs to 15 residues. CDR1 and CDR2 (germline): MNHNY, SVGAGI (reference sequence). The V gene lost 7 bases and the J gene lost 8 bases, with 20 bases spanning the gap. The CDR3 DNA sequence: TGTGCCAGCACCCTTTCATGGGAGCTTCGGGAAAAACTGTTTTTT. This sequence encodes CASTLSWELREKLFF.

The chain carries TRBV29-1 and TRBJ1-3; 7 nucleotides match TRBD1. The ends lost 5 bases at V and 7 bases at J; junction bases unmatched: 20. The CDR3 spans 17 residues. In germline, CDR1 is SQVTM, CDR2 ANQGSEA. The chain's CDR3 is CSVQPGQIPGDSNTIYF. For the CDR3, the DNA is TGCAGCGTTCAACCGGGACAGATTCCGGGGGACTCGAACACCATATATTTT.

The chain combines TRBV3-1 (or the pseudogene TRBV3-2) with TRBJ2-1; perhaps TRBD2 as D (6 bases). The CDR3 length is 14 residues. Germline V gene data show CDR1 as LGHDT and CDR2 as YNNKEL (reference sequence). V lost 6 bases and J 8 bases, leaving 17 bases between the germline ends. The CDR3 bases are TGTGCCAGCAGGGAGGGATTAGCTAGCCATGAGCAGTTCTTC. Translated, it gives CASREGLASHEQFF.

The J gene is TRBJ2-4, the V gene TRBV18; 10 bases map to TRBD1. Trimming at V came to 4 bases and at J to 5 bases, leaving 5 bases not matched to a gene. CDR1 and CDR2 from the germline V gene are KGHSH and LQKENI. The CDR3 is made up of 15 amino acids. CDR3 DNA: TGTGCCAGCTCACAGGACAGGGGGTACGAAAACATTCAGTACTTC. It codes for CASSQDRGYENIQYF.

This clone was picked up a small number of times. This chain links TRBV7-9 with TRBJ1-1; TRBD1 matches 8 bases. The germline CDR1 and CDR2 sequences are SEHNR and FQNEAQ (reference sequence). V was pared by 0 bases and J by 1 base, with 4 bases of the junction left unmatched. This CDR3 has 16 amino acids. The CDR3 bases are TGTGCCAGCAGCTTAGCCAGGGGGCAAGGGAACACTGAAGCTTTCTTT. Protein: CASSLARGQGNTEAFF.

This chain joins TRBV20-1 and TRBJ2-4, with D maybe TRBD1 (5 bases). Germline CDR1 DFQATT, CDR2 SNEGSKA (reference sequence). V lost 3 bases to trimming and J lost 6 bases, with 9 bases between them. The CDR3 has 12 residues. As DNA, the CDR3 is TGCAGTGCTAGTTCGACAGCAAACATTCAGTACTTC. It yields the protein CSASSTANIQYF.

The chain employs TRBV6-5 and TRBJ1-2, with TRBD1 matching over 7 bases. CDR1 and CDR2 (germline): MNHEY, SVGAGI. The CDR3 covers 13 residues. The V segment lost 10 bases and the J segment 2 bases; nucleotides outside the gene matches: 7. CDR3 protein: CAIRRGTNYGYTF. The CDR3 nucleotides read TGTGCCATTCGCAGGGGGACCAACTATGGCTACACCTTC.

The genes are TRBV14 and TRBJ2-5, with TRBD2 identical over 7 bases. The ends lost 1 base at V and 4 bases at J; junction bases unmatched: 6. The germline V gene has CDR1 SGHDN and CDR2 FVKESK. The CDR3 runs to 15 residues. The DNA of the CDR3 is TGTGCCAGCAGCCAAGGACCGGGAGGAGGAGAGACCCAGTACTTC. Translation gives CASSQGPGGGETQYF.

This sequence joins TRBV4-3 and TRBJ2-7; 9 bases map to TRBD1. Germline CDR1 is LGHNA and CDR2 is YSLEER. V shed 4 bases, J shed 7 bases, and the junction held 11 bases outside the gene matches. This CDR3 has 15 residues. DNA for the CDR3: TGCGCCAGCAGCCTAAGACAGGGGGGTTTTGGGGAGCAGTACTTC. This sequence encodes CASSLRQGGFGEQYF.

This chain joins TRBV5-5 and TRBJ2-7; weak D call: TRBD1 (5 bases). This CDR3 is built from 14 residues. V lost 1 base to trimming and J lost 3 bases, with 11 bases between them. The germline CDR1 and CDR2 sequences are SGHKS and YYEKEE (reference sequence). The CDR3 protein is CASSLKGRVYEQYV. DNA of the CDR3: TGTGCCAGCAGCTTGAAGGGCAGGGTCTACGAGCAGTACGTC.

This chain links TRBV7-8 with TRBJ2-3; 8 bases are shared with TRBD1. The CDR3 has 15 amino acids. With V trimmed by 5 bases and J by 3 bases, 7 bases remained unmatched. Germline CDR1 reads SGHVS; CDR2 reads FQNEAQ. The CDR3 region is CASSPTGGSTDTQYF. Written as DNA, the CDR3 is TGTGCCAGCAGCCCCACAGGGGGATCGACAGATACGCAGTATTTT.

The rearrangement uses TRBV24-1 and TRBJ2-1, with TRBD2 identical over 7 bases. The CDR3 runs to 18 residues. With 3 bases clipped from V and 3 bases from J, the junction kept 13 bases outside the gene matches. Germline V lookup: CDR1 KGHDR, CDR2 SFDVKD. The CDR3 DNA follows: TGTGCCACCAGTGATCCCCTTCGAAAAGCGGGGCACTACAATGAGCAGTTCTTC. This codes for CATSDPLRKAGHYNEQFF.

The chain links TRBV6-2 or TRBV6-3 to TRBJ1-2, with TRBD1 identical over 7 bases. J was trimmed by 4 bases and V by 2 bases; bases with no gene match: 1. The CDR3 runs 13 residues. Germline CDR1 MNHEY, CDR2 SVGEGT. The CDR3 DNA is TGTGCCAGCAGTTACCGGGACAGCTATGGCTACACCTTC. Protein product: CASSYRDSYGYTF.

As regards this clone: Sequence at one end of the junction differs from germline and may be a read error. This specimen includes other DNA sequences encoding the same CDR3. The V and J genes are TRBV19 and TRBJ1-2; TRBD1 matches at 9 bases. The V gene's germline CDR1 is LNHDA and CDR2 SQIVND (reference sequence). The CDR3 loop spans 15 amino acids. CDR3 in DNA: TGCGCCAGTGCTACCTCGACAGGGGGGATCTATGGCTACACCTTC. This sequence encodes CASATSTGGIYGYTF.

This chain uses TRBV3-1 (or the pseudogene TRBV3-2) with TRBJ2-5; D gene ambiguous. V shed 0 bases and J shed 2 bases, with 10 bases lying between them. Germline-derived CDR1 and CDR2 are LGHDT and YNNKEL (reference sequence). The CDR3 is 15 amino acids. As DNA, the CDR3 is TGTGCCAGCAGCCAAGATCTGGCTAGGCAAGAGACCCAGTACTTC. Its translation: CASSQDLARQETQYF.

V is TRBV7-5 and J is TRBJ2-2; the D call TRBD1 from the table was never checked on the DNA. TRBV7-5 has pseudogene status. The CDR3 spans 16 residues. CDR3 sequence reads: CARSLCNIQLTGELFF. The CDR3 region has the DNA TGTGCCAGAAGCTTATGTAATATACAGCTCACCGGGGAGCTGTTTTTT.

The J gene is TRBJ1-6, the V gene TRBV28; D is ambiguous. This CDR3 contains 14 residues. Germline V gene lookup returns CDR1 MDHEN and CDR2 SYDVKM. Trimming stripped 0 bases from V and 6 bases from J, with 6 bases between. In DNA, the CDR3 is TGTGCCAGCAGTTTATGGGCGGCTAATTCACCCCTCCACTTT. The encoded protein is CASSLWAANSPLHF.

V usage is TRBV29-1 and J usage is TRBJ1-5, with 7 bases identical to TRBD1. CDR1 is SQVTM, CDR2 ANQGSEA, per germline. This CDR3 spans 14 amino acids. The V segment lost 6 bases and the J segment 4 bases; nucleotides outside the gene matches: 9. CDR3: CSVEAGGENQPQHF. CDR3 nucleotides: TGCAGCGTAGAGGCAGGGGGAGAGAATCAGCCCCAGCATTTT.

This clone has only a few counts. The rearrangement joins TRBV6-6 to TRBJ1-1, with 7 positions matching TRBD1. J gave up 5 bases and V 6 bases, and 12 bases lay outside the gene matches. The CDR3 length is 15 residues. CDR1 MNHNY and CDR2 SVGAGI come from the germline V gene (reference sequence). The CDR3 reads CASSPEQGSGTEAFF. The DNA of the CDR3 is TGTGCCAGCAGCCCCGAACAGGGGTCAGGGACTGAAGCTTTCTTT.

This chain links TRBV7-2 with TRBJ2-3, with TRBD1 as a possible D gene (6 bases). V was clipped by 2 bases and J by 2 bases, with 11 bases between them. Germline V gene sequence: CDR1 SGHTA, CDR2 FQGNSA. The CDR3 runs 15 residues. This CDR3 reads CASSLMGHYTDTQYF. The CDR3 nucleotides read TGTGCCAGCAGCTTAATGGGACACTACACAGATACGCAGTATTTT.

The chain uses TRBV9 and TRBJ1-2; 7 positions agree with TRBD1. With 3 bases clipped from V and 6 bases from J, the junction kept 11 bases outside the gene matches. CDR3 length: 15 amino acids. The germline V gene encodes CDR1 SGDLS and CDR2 YYNGEE. CDR3 coding DNA: TGTGCCAGCAGCGCGTGGACAGGCCTAGGGGATGGCTACACCTTC. Translated, it gives CASSAWTGLGDGYTF.

V usage is TRBV11-2 and J usage is TRBJ1-2, with D tentatively TRBD1 (5 bases). The CDR3 has 16 residues. V was trimmed by 6 bases and J by 4 bases, leaving 21 bases between them. The germline V gene encodes CDR1 SGHAT and CDR2 FQNNGV. CDR3: CASRAGSPDGGYGYTF. Written as DNA, the CDR3 is TGTGCCAGCAGAGCCGGGTCCCCAGACGGGGGCTATGGCTACACCTTC.

This clone came up once. V usage is TRBV5-6 and J usage is TRBJ1-3, with 7 bases lining up with TRBD1. The CDR3 sequence is 15 residues long. CDR1 and CDR2 from the germline V gene are SGHDT and YYEEEE. V lost 3 bases and J lost 8; bases outside the gene matches: 11. The CDR3: CASSYNRGPGDTIYF. The CDR3 DNA follows: TGTGCCAGCAGCTACAACAGGGGCCCTGGGGACACCATATATTTT.